The present entry profiles one TCR beta chain with its context. What it binds is unknown. The sample originates from a study of shared clonotypes between healthy human individuals. The study's findings and limits: The diversity represented, both genetic and in exposure history, was limited by few donors.

Unsorted PBMC replicate PCRs drew on roughly 300 ng DNA, representing tens of thousands of T cell genomes. DNA from unsorted PBMC was sequenced on ten immunoSEQ deep assay plates. Sequenced by immunoSEQ multiplex PCR; TCRdb stores in-frame clones only, minus some. The table shows 400,000 to 600,000 clones, with about three quarters occurring only once. CDR3 length: 16 residues. The ends lost 0 bases at V and 2 bases at J; junction bases unmatched: 5. Per the germline V gene, CDR1 is SGHTA and CDR2 is FQGTGA. Healthy HIV-negative adults with no recent acute infections or vaccinations were recruited as donors.

This chain connects TRBV7-3 to TRBJ2-3, with TRBD2 matching 7 bases. Sequenced: PBMCs. The TCR comes from a woman in her 40s in good health. Some clones in this sample may be carry-over from other donors' samples. As DNA, the CDR3 is TGTGCCAGCAGCTTAACGGGAGGGGTAAACACAGATACGCAGTATTTT. It codes for CASSLTGGVNTDTQYF.